This T cell receptor beta chain was obtained from a study of blood T cell repertoires in COVID-19. Overall study context: Italy, Spain and the United States were the sources of the convalescent and acute COVID-19 samples. From T cells, B-cell-depleted T cells, or PBMCs came the material, which was cDNA or gDNA.

Sequenced by immunoSEQ multiplex PCR; TCRdb stores in-frame clones only, minus some. The top ten hold 20% to 25% of the sample, which has roughly 80,000 clones, almost 85% seen once. The V gene end was trimmed by 0 bases and the J gene end by 1 base; junction bases not matched to a gene: 1. The CDR3 loop spans 15 amino acids. Per germline, CDR1 SGDLS and CDR2 YYNGEE. This TCR was sampled from a human donor in a cohort sampled during active COVID-19. The chain carries TRBV9 and TRBJ2-5; 9 nucleotides agree with TRBD1. The specimen sequenced was peripheral blood. The CDR3: CASSVDRGPQETQYF. The CDR3 nucleotides are TGTGCCAGCAGCGTAGACAGGGGGCCCCAAGAGACCCAGTACTTC.